Presented here are 4 T cell receptor beta chains from one specimen sequenced in a study of glioma-infiltrating T cells after dendritic cell vaccination (dated by TCRdb to 2016 to 2017). Libraries were built with the immunoSEQ multiplex PCR assay. Imported from immuneACCESS, the table was reduced by TCRdb to in-frame sequences with V and J called. These copies leave out some clones; in studies compared against another copy, an unresolved V gene accounts for under half, and the cause of the remainder is not known. This sample lists roughly 83,000 clones; 65% to 90% were detected once. The ten largest clones take up 15% to 17% of the sample. The sample was blood, taken before dendritic cell vaccination. The receptors come from a human donor with glioblastoma.

V is TRBV7-3 and J is TRBJ2-7, with D tentatively TRBD1 (5 bases). CDR3 size: 13 residues. Germline V lookup: CDR1 SGHTA, CDR2 FQGTGA. V was pared by 2 bases and J by 3 bases, with 8 bases between. For the CDR3, the DNA is TGTGCCAGCAGCTTAGGGGCAAACTACGAGCAGTACTTC. Amino acids: CASSLGANYEQYF.

The chain has TRBV6-5 and TRBJ2-7, with 11 bases identical to TRBD1. In germline, CDR1 is MNHEY, CDR2 SVGAGI. The CDR3 spans 15 residues. With V trimmed by 8 bases and J by 3 bases, 9 bases remained unmatched. CDR3 sequence: CASWGPGQGVYEQYF. The CDR3 bases are TGTGCCAGCTGGGGTCCGGGACAGGGGGTCTACGAGCAGTACTTC.

In nucleotides, the CDR3 is TGTGCCAGCACAGGACTTCCCTCGGATGAGCAGTTCTTC. Translated: CASTGLPSDEQFF. The V gene is TRBV7-6, the J gene TRBJ2-1; D may be TRBD2 (5 bases). CDR1 is SGHVS, CDR2 FNYEAQ, per germline. CDR3 length equals 13 residues. V lost 7 bases and J lost 8, with 15 bases in between. Together with reference TRBV7-6 and TRBJ2-1, the CDR3 gives the full variable domain: GAGVSQSPRYKVTKRGQDVALRCDPISGHVSLYWYRQALGQGPEFLTYFNYEAQQDKSGLPNDRFSAERPEGSISTLTIQRTEQRDSAMYRCASTGLPSDEQFFGPGTRLTVL.

The chain couples TRBV27 to TRBJ2-2; no definite D call. The CDR3 is made up of 13 amino acids. Deletions cut 5 bases from V and 4 bases from J, with 8 bases between. Germline V lookup: CDR1 MNHEY, CDR2 SMNVEV (reference sequence). The CDR3 DNA follows: TGTGCCAGCAGTACCCTCGGCACCGGGGAGCTGTTTTTT. Encoded protein: CASSTLGTGELFF.